This T cell receptor (beta chain) was sequenced for a study of cytomegalovirus exposure and HLA in healthy donors. This clone was recorded only once. Its target is not known. A junction end diverges from the germline sequence, so it may reflect a read error. The study ran its PCR with 60 Vbeta and 13 Jbeta primers. Assay used: immunoSEQ multiplex PCR; TCRdb lists only in-frame clones, some missing. The sample consists of under 150,000 clones, almost 85% of them appearing once. Study results and caveats: Segments of the TCR beta V type were, in most cases, productive about 87% or about 30% of the time in an earlier analysis. HLA allele associations emerged for about 16,000 TCR beta sequences in a later analysis, at 0.05 false discovery rate. A list of 150 to 200 TCR beta chains associated with cytomegalovirus was given. Only CMV serostatus was available as immune exposure information.

The CDR3 sequence is 13 residues long. Germline V gives CDR1 MNHEY, CDR2 SMNVEV (reference sequence). This TCR was sampled from a boy aged 2-9 years in good health and CMV-seronegative. The specimen was PBMCs. This chain connects TRBV27 to TRBJ2-5, with D maybe TRBD1 (6 bases). Matching the DNA end better, TRBJ2-7 makes the J call doubtful. CDR3 sequence: CASGLGGSYEQYF. CDR3 nucleotides: TGTGCCAGCGGTTTAGGGGGCTCCTACGAGCAGTACTTC.